The 11 T cell receptor beta chains listed next were all sequenced from one sample in a study of T cells in Graves' hyperthyroidism and ophthalmopathy. Using RNA transcripts as the source, TCR beta CDR3 regions were amplified. The HTBI set primed first-round TCR CDR3 RT-PCR. TCRdb re-analysed the multiplex PCR reads in MiXCR, keeping a single row per CDR3 protein. Of almost 600,000 distinct CDR3 sequences in the sample, approximately 15% were seen once. Sequencing was performed on blood. Receptor source: a woman in her twenties or thirties with Graves' hyperthyroidism that later progressed to Graves' ophthalmopathy.

The rearrangement joins TRBV24-1 to TRBJ2-1; TRBD2 agrees at 11 bases. Germline-derived CDR1 and CDR2 are KGHDR and SFDVKD. The CDR3 is 20 residues long. V lost 2 bases and J lost 3; bases outside the gene matches: 14. The DNA of the CDR3 is TGTGCCACCAGTGATTCCCCGCCTCGACTAGCGGGATCTTTCTACAATGAGCAGTTCTTC. Protein product: CATSDSPPRLAGSFYNEQFF.

In its sample, this clonotype was seen many times. This chain joins TRBV24-1 and TRBJ2-7; D possibly corresponds to TRBD1 (5 bases). Germline CDR1 and CDR2: KGHDR and SFDVKD. V was trimmed by 4 bases and J by 5 bases, leaving 14 bases between them. The CDR3 sequence is 14 residues long. CDR3 DNA sequence: TGTGCCACCAGTGACCCGATCGACAGCGACGAGCAGTACTTC. Its translation: CATSDPIDSDEQYF.

This clonotype was counted many times. This chain uses TRBV24-1 with TRBJ2-5; 9 bases are a match to TRBD1. Germline CDR1 reads KGHDR; CDR2 reads SFDVKD. The CDR3 has 14 amino acids. J was trimmed by 3 bases and V by 3 bases; bases with no gene match: 1. CDR3 DNA sequence: TGTGCCACCAGTGATACAGGGGGCGAAGAGACCCAGTACTTC. Translating it yields CATSDTGGEETQYF.

This clonotype was detected ten times or more. The chain employs TRBV12-3 or TRBV12-4 and TRBJ2-2; TRBD1 aligns across 7 bases. The trim removed 8 bases at V and 0 bases at J, leaving 9 bases unmatched. CDR3 size: 16 residues. This CDR3 reads CASALSDRPNTGELFF. The CDR3 DNA reads TGTGCCAGCGCCCTCTCGGACAGGCCGAACACCGGGGAGCTGTTTTTT.

This clonotype was seen at least ten times. This rearrangement joins TRBV19 to TRBJ1-1; no definite D call. The germline V gene has CDR1 LNHDA and CDR2 SQIVND (reference sequence). V lost 3 bases, J lost 1 base, and 6 bases lay in between. CDR3 length: 13 amino acids. The CDR3 loop is CASSISRNTEAFF. The DNA of the CDR3 is TGTGCCAGTAGTATCTCTCGGAACACTGAAGCTTTCTTT. Combining the CDR3 with reference TRBV19 and TRBJ1-1 gives the whole variable domain DGGITQSPKYLFRKEGQNVTLSCEQNLNHDAMYWYRQDPGQGLRLIYYSQIVNDFQKGDIAEGYSVSREKKESFPLTVTSAQKNPTAFYLCASSISRNTEAFFGQGTRLTVV.

This clonotype has at least ten counts. The genes are TRBV11-2 and TRBJ2-7; D could derive from TRBD1 or TRBD2 (5 bases each). The CDR3 runs to 12 residues. The V end was cut by 6 bases, the J end by 4 bases, with 10 bases between. Germline assignment: CDR1 SGHAT and CDR2 FQNNGV. The CDR3 protein is CASRMGEYEQYF. CDR3 in DNA: TGTGCCAGCAGAATGGGGGAGTACGAGCAGTACTTC. The full variable domain, completed using reference TRBV11-2 and TRBJ2-7, is EAGVAQSPRYKIIEKRQSVAFWCNPISGHATLYWYQQILGQGPKLLIQFQNNGVVDDSQLPKDRFSAERLKGVDSTLKIQPAKLEDSAVYLCASRMGEYEQYFGPGTRLTVT.

Note on this clonotype: It may be a read error: a sequence one base away is much more abundant. The DNA for the CDR3 is TGTGCCAGCGGGGGGGCAGGGGCTACCTATGGCTACACCTTC. It specifies CASGGAGATYGYTF. This chain links TRBV2 with TRBJ1-2, with a possible D match to TRBD1 (6 bases). CDR3 length equals 14 residues. The V and J ends lost 8 bases and 4 bases respectively, with 17 bases between them. Germline values: CDR1 SNHLY, CDR2 FYNNEI.

This clonotype was seen at least ten times. The chain uses TRBV27 and TRBJ2-1; TRBD1 agrees at 8 bases. V dropped 8 bases and J dropped 6; count of bases not matched to a gene: 9. The CDR3 loop spans 14 amino acids. CDR1 and CDR2 (germline): MNHEY, SMNVEV (reference sequence). The CDR3 nucleotides are TGTGCCAGCTCACCTCCCGGACAGGGCAATGAGCAGTTCTTC. Encoded protein: CASSPPGQGNEQFF.

This clonotype was found many times. The rearrangement joins TRBV3-1 to TRBJ2-1, with D tentatively TRBD1 or TRBD2 (7 bases each). The CDR3 contains 16 residues. Trimming took off 1 base at V and 5 bases at J, with 15 bases between the two ends. Germline V CDR1 and CDR2: LGHDT, YNNKEL (reference sequence). The DNA for the CDR3 is TGTGCCAGCAGCCAAGTAAACAGGGGAGGGGACAATGAGCAGTTCTTC. It codes for CASSQVNRGGDNEQFF.

This clonotype has ten or more counts. This chain joins TRBV7-9 and TRBJ2-5; D possibly corresponds to TRBD1 (6 bases). V was pared by 4 bases and J by 10 bases, with 10 bases between. The CDR3 covers 11 residues. Germline V gene lookup returns CDR1 SEHNR and CDR2 FQNEAQ (reference sequence). Here the CDR3 DNA reads TGTGCCAGCAGCTCACTAGGGGGCCAGTACTTC. Protein: CASSSLGGQYF.

On this clonotype: This clone may be a read error of a much larger clone one base away. Lacking the conserved final phenylalanine or tryptophan, this CDR3 likely reflects a read error. The J gene is TRBJ2-5, the V gene TRBV7-9, with D unresolved. The germline V and J ends were trimmed by 5 bases and 0 bases, with 10 bases remaining between them. The V gene's germline CDR1 is SEHNR and CDR2 FQNEAQ (reference sequence). The CDR3 has 14 amino acids. The CDR3 nucleotides are TGTGCCAGCAGCAGTCAGTTCTACCAAGAGACCCAGTACGTC. This codes for CASSSQFYQETQYV.